These 7 T cell receptor beta chains were all obtained from the same sample, sequenced in a study of T cell responses to AZD1222 COVID-19 vaccine (dated by TCRdb to the early 2020s). The method behind the library was the immunoSEQ multiplex PCR assay. TCRdb holds this immuneACCESS table with in-frame rearrangements only. Some clones are missing; in checked studies, unresolved V genes explain under half, and the rest has no known cause. Counted in this sample were about 100,000 clones; around 90% of them appeared once. The ten biggest clones cover roughly 3% of the sample. What the time point label conveys for this sample: baseline before first vaccination. The sample's treatment or condition label is to be understood as: meningococcal conjugate vaccine given as trial control. This material consisted of peripheral blood, taken on day 0 of MenACWY control vaccination. Source of these receptors: an adult in good health.

The chain combines TRBV30 with TRBJ1-1; D may be TRBD1 (5 bases). Germline lookup yields CDR1 GTSNPN and CDR2 SVGIG (reference sequence). The CDR3 covers 14 residues. Trimming cost V 6 bases and J 3 bases, with 17 bases left between them. CDR3: CACHARRGDTEAFF. CDR3 nucleotide sequence: TGTGCCTGCCATGCGAGGCGGGGGGACACTGAAGCTTTCTTT. The full variable domain, with the rest looked up from reference TRBV30 and TRBJ1-1, is SQTIHQWPATLVQPVGSPLSLECTVEGTSNPNLYWYRQAAGRGLQLLFYSVGIGQISSEVPQNLSASRPQDRQFILSSKKLLLSDSGFYLCACHARRGDTEAFFGQGTRLTVV.

The V gene is TRBV7-8, the J gene TRBJ1-6; D gene unclear. The CDR3 has 15 amino acids. V lost 1 base and J 10 bases, leaving 14 bases between the germline ends. In germline, CDR1 is SGHVS, CDR2 FQNEAQ. DNA of the CDR3: TGTGCCAGCAGCTTAGGGGCGGGTGTGGGATCACCCCTCCACTTT. This gives the protein CASSLGAGVGSPLHF.

The chain couples TRBV27 to TRBJ1-2; 8 nucleotides align to TRBD1. Germline V lookup: CDR1 MNHEY, CDR2 SMNVEV (reference sequence). V was clipped by 5 bases and J by 5 bases; unmatched bases: 16. CDR3 length equals 17 residues. The CDR3 is CASSGGTGLGAMYGYTF. CDR3 nucleotide sequence: TGTGCCAGCAGTGGAGGGACAGGTTTAGGGGCGATGTATGGCTACACCTTC.

V is TRBV24-1 and J is TRBJ2-7; D is undetermined. Trimming stripped 4 bases from V and 6 bases from J, with 12 bases between. In germline, CDR1 is KGHDR, CDR2 SFDVKD. The CDR3 totals 13 residues. The CDR3 nucleotides read TGTGCCACCAGTGACGACATTGGCAGCGAGCAGTACTTC. As protein: CATSDDIGSEQYF.

CDR3 sequence reads: CASSLQGVEETQYF. The CDR3 DNA sequence: TGCGCCAGCAGCTTGCAGGGCGTTGAGGAGACCCAGTACTTC. The rearrangement uses TRBV5-1 and TRBJ2-5; D is perhaps TRBD1 (5 bases). Germline CDR1 and CDR2: SGHRS and YFSETQ. CDR3 size: 14 residues. V shed 1 base and J shed 5 bases, with 12 bases lying between them.

The chain recombines TRBV12-3 or TRBV12-4 with TRBJ1-3, with D uncertain. Trimming cost V 7 bases and J 4 bases, with 11 bases left between them. The CDR3 contains 13 residues. The CDR3, as DNA: TGTGCCAGCATTCGCCCGGGGGGAAACACCATATATTTT. Its protein product is CASIRPGGNTIYF.

CDR3 DNA: TGTGCCAGCAGCCCCGTGGAGGAGGAGACCCAGTACTTC. Protein product: CASSPVEEETQYF. The J gene is TRBJ2-5, the V gene TRBV6-5; D is possibly TRBD2 (5 bases). The CDR3 length is 13 residues. Per the germline V gene, CDR1 is MNHEY and CDR2 is SVGAGI. V dropped 6 bases and J dropped 5 bases, with 13 bases sitting between them.